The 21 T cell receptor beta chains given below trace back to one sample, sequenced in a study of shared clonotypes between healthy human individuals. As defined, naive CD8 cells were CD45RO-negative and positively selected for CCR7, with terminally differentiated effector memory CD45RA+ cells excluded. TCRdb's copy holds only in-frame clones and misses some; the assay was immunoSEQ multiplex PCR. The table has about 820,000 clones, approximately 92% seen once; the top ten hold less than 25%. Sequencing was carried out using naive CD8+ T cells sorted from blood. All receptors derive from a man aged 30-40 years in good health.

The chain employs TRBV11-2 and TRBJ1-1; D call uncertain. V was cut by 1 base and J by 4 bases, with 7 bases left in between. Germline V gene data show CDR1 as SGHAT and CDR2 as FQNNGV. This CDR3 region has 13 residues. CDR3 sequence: CASSLVSGTEAFF. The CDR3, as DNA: TGTGCCAGCAGCTTAGTGTCCGGCACTGAAGCTTTCTTT.

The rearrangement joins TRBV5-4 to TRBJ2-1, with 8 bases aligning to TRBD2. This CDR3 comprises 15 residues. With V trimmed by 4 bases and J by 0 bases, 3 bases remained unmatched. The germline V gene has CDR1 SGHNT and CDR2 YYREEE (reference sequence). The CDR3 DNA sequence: TGTGCCAGCAGCATTAGCGGGGCCTCCTACAATGAGCAGTTCTTC. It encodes CASSISGASYNEQFF.

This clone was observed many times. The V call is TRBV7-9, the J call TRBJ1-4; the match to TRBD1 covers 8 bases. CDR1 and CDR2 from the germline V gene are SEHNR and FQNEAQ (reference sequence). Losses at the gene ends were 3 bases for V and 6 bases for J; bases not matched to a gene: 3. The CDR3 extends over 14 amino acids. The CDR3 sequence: CASSFGTGDEKLFF. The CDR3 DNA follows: TGTGCCAGCAGCTTCGGGACAGGAGATGAAAAACTGTTTTTT.

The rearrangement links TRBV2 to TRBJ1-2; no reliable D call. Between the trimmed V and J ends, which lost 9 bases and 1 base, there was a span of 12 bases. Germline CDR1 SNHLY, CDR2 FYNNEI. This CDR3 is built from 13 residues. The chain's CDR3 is CASRHSGNYGYTF. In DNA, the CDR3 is TGTGCCAGTAGACACAGCGGTAACTATGGCTACACCTTC.

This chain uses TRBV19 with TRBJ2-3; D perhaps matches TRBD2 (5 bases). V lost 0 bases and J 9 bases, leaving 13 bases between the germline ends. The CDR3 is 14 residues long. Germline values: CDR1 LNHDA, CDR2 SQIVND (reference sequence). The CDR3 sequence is CASSIDLYEGTQYF. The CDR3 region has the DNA TGTGCCAGTAGTATAGATCTTTACGAGGGAACGCAGTATTTT.

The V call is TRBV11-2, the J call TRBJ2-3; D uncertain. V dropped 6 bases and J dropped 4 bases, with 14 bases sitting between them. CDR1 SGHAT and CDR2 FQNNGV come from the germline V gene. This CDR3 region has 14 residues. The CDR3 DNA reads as TGTGCCAGCAGTCTCAGACACGGCGCAGATACGCAGTATTTT. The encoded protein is CASSLRHGADTQYF.

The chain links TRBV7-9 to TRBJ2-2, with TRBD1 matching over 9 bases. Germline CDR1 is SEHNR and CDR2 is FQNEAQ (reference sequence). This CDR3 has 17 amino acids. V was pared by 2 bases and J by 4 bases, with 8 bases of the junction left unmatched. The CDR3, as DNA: TGTGCCAGCAGCTTAATAGGGGACAGGGTAACCACCGGGGAGCTGTTTTTT. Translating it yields CASSLIGDRVTTGELFF.

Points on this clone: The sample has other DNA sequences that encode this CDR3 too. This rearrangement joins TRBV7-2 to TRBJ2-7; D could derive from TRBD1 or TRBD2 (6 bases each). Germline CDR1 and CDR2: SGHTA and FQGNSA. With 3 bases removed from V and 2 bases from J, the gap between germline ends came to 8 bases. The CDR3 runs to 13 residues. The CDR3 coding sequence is TGTGCCAGCAGCTTTGGGGGGCCCTACGAGCAGTACTTC. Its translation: CASSFGGPYEQYF.

The CDR3 coding sequence is TGCGCCAGCAGCCAAGATAGACAGGGGGCAACTGAAGCTTTCTTT. This codes for CASSQDRQGATEAFF. This chain uses TRBV4-3 with TRBJ1-1, with TRBD1 matching 10 bases. The CDR3 is 15 amino acids. Germline CDR1 LGHNA, CDR2 YSLEER. V gave up 0 bases and J gave up 5 bases; unmatched junction bases: 3.

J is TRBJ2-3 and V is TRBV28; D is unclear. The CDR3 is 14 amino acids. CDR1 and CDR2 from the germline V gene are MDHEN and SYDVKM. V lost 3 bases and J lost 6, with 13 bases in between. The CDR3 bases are TGTGCCAGCAGTTTCCCCGGATCTGGGGATACGCAGTATTTT. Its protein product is CASSFPGSGDTQYF. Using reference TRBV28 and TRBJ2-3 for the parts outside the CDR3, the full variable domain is DVKVTQSSRYLVKRTGEKVFLECVQDMDHENMFWYRQDPGLGLRLIYFSYDVKMKEKGDIPEGYSVSREKKERFSLILESASTNQTSMYLCASSFPGSGDTQYFGPGTRLTVL.

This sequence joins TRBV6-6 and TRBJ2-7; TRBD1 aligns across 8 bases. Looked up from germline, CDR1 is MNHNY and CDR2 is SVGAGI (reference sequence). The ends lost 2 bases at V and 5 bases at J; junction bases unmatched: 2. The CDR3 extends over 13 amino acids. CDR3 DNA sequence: TGTGCCAGCAGTTACCCGACAGGGGACGAGCAGTACTTC. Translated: CASSYPTGDEQYF.

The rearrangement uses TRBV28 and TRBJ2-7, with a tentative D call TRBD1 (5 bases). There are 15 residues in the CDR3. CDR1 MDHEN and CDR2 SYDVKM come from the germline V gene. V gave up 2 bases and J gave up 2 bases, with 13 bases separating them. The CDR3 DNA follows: TGTGCCAGCAGTTTAGACTCGGCAGGGACCTACGAGCAGTACTTC. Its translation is CASSLDSAGTYEQYF.

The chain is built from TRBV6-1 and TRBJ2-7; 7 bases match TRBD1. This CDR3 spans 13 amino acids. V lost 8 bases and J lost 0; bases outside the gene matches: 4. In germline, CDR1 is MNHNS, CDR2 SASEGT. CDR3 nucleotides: TGTGCCAGCCGGGACAGTCGCTCCTACGAGCAGTACTTC. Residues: CASRDSRSYEQYF.

The CDR3 region is CASSLVAAGGRDTQYF. CDR3 in DNA: TGTGCCAGCAGCTTAGTTGCCGCGGGAGGCAGAGATACGCAGTATTTT. The V call is TRBV7-6, the J call TRBJ2-3; TRBD2 matches 8 bases. With 1 base clipped from V and 5 bases from J, the junction kept 8 bases outside the gene matches. Germline lookup yields CDR1 SGHVS and CDR2 FNYEAQ. The CDR3 length is 16 residues.

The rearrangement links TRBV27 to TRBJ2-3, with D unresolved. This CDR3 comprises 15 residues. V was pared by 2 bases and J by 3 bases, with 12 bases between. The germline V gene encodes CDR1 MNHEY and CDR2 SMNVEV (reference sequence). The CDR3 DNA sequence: TGTGCCAGCAGTTTACTTCGTACCCAAACAGATACGCAGTATTTT. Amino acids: CASSLLRTQTDTQYF.

CDR3 bases: TGTGCCAGCACCACAGGGATAGGATCCTACGAGCAGTACTTC. It codes for CASTTGIGSYEQYF. J is TRBJ2-7 and V is TRBV6-1, with a weak D call TRBD1 (6 bases). Germline values: CDR1 MNHNS, CDR2 SASEGT. V lost 7 bases and J lost 1, with 14 bases in between. The CDR3 spans 14 residues.

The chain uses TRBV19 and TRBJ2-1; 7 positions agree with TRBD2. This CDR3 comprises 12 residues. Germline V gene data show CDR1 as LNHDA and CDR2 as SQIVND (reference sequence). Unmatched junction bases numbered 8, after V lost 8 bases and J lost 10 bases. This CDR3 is CASDEGGLEQFF. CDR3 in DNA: TGTGCCAGTGACGAGGGAGGGCTCGAGCAGTTCTTC.

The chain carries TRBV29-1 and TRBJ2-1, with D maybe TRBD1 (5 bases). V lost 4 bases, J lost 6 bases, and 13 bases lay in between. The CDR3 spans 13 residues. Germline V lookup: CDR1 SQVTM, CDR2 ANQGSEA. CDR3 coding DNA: TGCAGCGTTGTGCCCAGGGCTGGCAATGAGCAGTTCTTC. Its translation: CSVVPRAGNEQFF.

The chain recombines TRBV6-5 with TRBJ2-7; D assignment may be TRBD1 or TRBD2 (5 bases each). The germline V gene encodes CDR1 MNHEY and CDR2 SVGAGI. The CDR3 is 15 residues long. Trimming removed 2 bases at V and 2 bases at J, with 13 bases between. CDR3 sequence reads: CASSYLGVEAYEQYF. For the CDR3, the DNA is TGTGCCAGCAGTTACCTGGGGGTCGAAGCCTACGAGCAGTACTTC.

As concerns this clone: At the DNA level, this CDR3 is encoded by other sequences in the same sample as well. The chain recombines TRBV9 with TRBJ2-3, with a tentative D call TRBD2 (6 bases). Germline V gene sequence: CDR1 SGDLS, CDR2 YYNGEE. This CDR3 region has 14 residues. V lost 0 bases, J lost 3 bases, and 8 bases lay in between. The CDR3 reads CASSVDGGTDTQYF. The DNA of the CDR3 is TGTGCCAGCAGCGTAGATGGGGGGACAGATACGCAGTATTTT.

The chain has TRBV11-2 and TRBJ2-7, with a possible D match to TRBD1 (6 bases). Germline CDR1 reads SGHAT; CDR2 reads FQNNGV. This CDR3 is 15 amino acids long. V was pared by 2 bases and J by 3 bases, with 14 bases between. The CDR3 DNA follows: TGTGCCAGCAGCTTAACCCCCCGGACAGTCTACGAGCAGTACTTC. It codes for CASSLTPRTVYEQYF.